The entry below describes one T cell receptor (beta chain). What it binds is not known. Treatment defined: oral pan-JAK inhibitor, 5-10 mg twice daily. Alopecia areata patients provided lesional scalp punch biopsies and peripheral blood. CDR1 and CDR2 from the germline V gene are SGHDT and YYEEEE. Trimming removed 0 bases from V and 8 bases from J, with 8 bases in between. This CDR3 comprises 13 residues. This entry is derived from a study of CD8+ T cells in alopecia areata. Study-level points and caveats: Persistence in scalp and blood during tofacitinib was observed for many expanded lesional clones. Clarity of TCR sharing across patients fell short of that in mice, possibly HLA-related.

RNA extraction and reverse transcription yielded cDNA as sequencing template. Only in-frame clones appear in the TCRdb table, and some are missing; sequencing was by immunoSEQ multiplex PCR. The sample lists 170,000 or so clones; about 55% were seen once. J is TRBJ2-2 and V is TRBV5-6, with D possibly TRBD1 on 5 matching bases. This TCR was recovered from a human donor with alopecia areata. Here the sequenced sample was CD8+ T cells sorted from blood, taken at week 24, from a patient treated with tofacitinib. The CDR3 is CASSLADKGELFF. The CDR3 nucleotides are TGTGCCAGCAGCTTGGCGGACAAGGGGGAGCTGTTTTTT.